The 29 T cell receptor beta chains below were found in one sample sequenced in a study of memory CD4+ T cells and cytomegalovirus serostatus. Single viable CD3+CD4+CD8-CD45RO+ cells were sorted as the memory CD4+ T cells. Repertoires were generated with immunoSEQ multiplex PCR, while TCRdb's copy carries only in-frame clones and drops some. The sample carries about 50,000 clones, roughly 73% recorded once. Input material: memory CD4+ T cells from blood. These receptor sequences come from an adult in good health and CMV-seronegative.

The chain carries TRBV2 and TRBJ2-5; weak D call: TRBD2 (6 bases). The CDR3 is 13 residues long. From germline, CDR1 is SNHLY and CDR2 FYNNEI. V was cut by 6 bases and J by 3 bases, with 11 bases left in between. In DNA, the CDR3 is TGTGCCAGCAGCCGGGACTCCAAAGAGACCCAGTACTTC. Protein sequence: CASSRDSKETQYF.

The V gene is TRBV7-8, the J gene TRBJ1-4; maybe TRBD1 (5 bases). Trimming removed 5 bases from V and 5 bases from J, with 15 bases in between. The CDR3 sequence is 15 residues long. Germline CDR1 reads SGHVS; CDR2 reads FQNEAQ. The CDR3 coding sequence is TGTGCCAGCAGCGCCTCGGGACGGTCGAATGAAAAACTGTTTTTT. Protein: CASSASGRSNEKLFF.

The rearrangement joins TRBV9 to TRBJ2-1; 10 nucleotides align to TRBD2. The CDR3 contains 18 residues. V lost 0 bases and J lost 1; bases outside the gene matches: 7. The V gene's germline CDR1 is SGDLS and CDR2 YYNGEE. The CDR3 here is CASSVVSSGRVSYNEQFF. DNA of the CDR3: TGTGCCAGCAGCGTAGTATCCAGCGGGAGGGTTTCCTACAATGAGCAGTTCTTC.

Concerning this clone: Other DNA sequences from this sample encode an identical CDR3 as well. The chain is built from TRBV5-6 and TRBJ2-7; D is unresolved. This CDR3 has 12 residues. Germline V gene sequence: CDR1 SGHDT, CDR2 YYEEEE. V was pared by 0 bases and J by 2 bases, with 3 bases between. The CDR3 loop reads CASSLAAYEQYF. In DNA form, the CDR3 reads TGTGCCAGCAGCTTGGCCGCCTACGAGCAGTACTTC.

The V and J genes are TRBV5-1 and TRBJ1-3, with D perhaps TRBD1 (6 bases). Germline assignment: CDR1 SGHRS and CDR2 YFSETQ. The V end was cut by 3 bases, the J end by 0 bases, with 13 bases between. This CDR3 is 16 amino acids long. The CDR3 here is CASSSTGQSSGNTIYF. Here the CDR3 DNA reads TGCGCCAGCAGCTCGACAGGACAGAGCTCTGGAAACACCATATATTTT.

The chain carries TRBV5-4 and TRBJ2-3; the D is unclear. Germline values: CDR1 SGHNT, CDR2 YYREEE (reference sequence). The V and J ends lost 4 bases and 4 bases respectively, with 13 bases between them. CDR3 length equals 14 residues. The CDR3 nucleotides read TGTGCCAGCAGCGGGCCCTGGGCCCCAGATACGCAGTATTTT. Amino acid sequence: CASSGPWAPDTQYF.

This clone is medium-sized in the sample. This chain links TRBV7-2 with TRBJ1-1; 7 bases line up with TRBD1. Germline CDR1 SGHTA, CDR2 FQGNSA. This CDR3 has 14 amino acids. V gave up 5 bases and J gave up 4 bases; unmatched junction bases: 7. The CDR3 DNA reads as TGTGCCAGCAGCCTCCAGGGGGTCGGCACTGAAGCTTTCTTT. Translating it yields CASSLQGVGTEAFF.

To note about this clone: No conserved phenylalanine or tryptophan is present at the end of the CDR3, so a read error is the likely explanation. The chain employs TRBV6-5 and TRBJ1-2, with 7 bases lining up with TRBD1. Trimming took 6 bases from V and 6 from J; bases not matched to a gene: 10. The germline V gene encodes CDR1 MNHEY and CDR2 SVGAGI. The CDR3 has 14 residues. CDR3 protein: CASSLSGGRDGYTL. CDR3 DNA: TGTGCCAGCAGCCTTTCAGGGGGGCGAGATGGCTACACCCTC.

J is TRBJ1-1 and V is TRBV6-5; D is unclear. Germline lookup yields CDR1 MNHEY and CDR2 SVGAGI. With 6 bases removed from V and 0 bases from J, the gap between germline ends came to 11 bases. The CDR3 extends over 14 amino acids. CDR3 region: CASSERQVNTEAFF. The CDR3 DNA reads TGTGCCAGCAGCGAGAGGCAGGTGAACACTGAAGCTTTCTTT.

This chain joins TRBV11-2 and TRBJ2-7, with 11 bases identical to TRBD2. The CDR3 sequence is 15 residues long. J gave up 6 bases and V 1 base, and 5 bases lay outside the gene matches. Germline CDR1 is SGHAT and CDR2 is FQNNGV. The CDR3 protein is CASSLVTSGRGEQYF. The DNA for the CDR3 is TGTGCCAGCAGCTTAGTTACTAGCGGGAGAGGCGAGCAGTACTTC.

This clone was picked up one time. The genes are TRBV7-2 and TRBJ2-7; D remains ambiguous. This CDR3 contains 15 residues. V was clipped by 0 bases and J by 3 bases, with 12 bases between them. Germline CDR1 reads SGHTA; CDR2 reads FQGNSA. The DNA for the CDR3 is TGTGCCAGCAGCTTAGCCATCTGGAAGGGCTACGAGCAGTACTTC. Translation: CASSLAIWKGYEQYF.

The chain has TRBV5-6 and TRBJ1-5; 7 positions match TRBD1. Per the germline V gene, CDR1 is SGHDT and CDR2 is YYEEEE. The length of the CDR3 is 15 residues. Trimming removed 4 bases from V and 2 bases from J; junction bases left unmatched: 6. The CDR3 region is CASSAGTVGNQPQHF. The CDR3 region has the DNA TGTGCCAGCAGCGCCGGGACAGTAGGCAATCAGCCCCAGCATTTT.

The chain recombines TRBV29-1 with TRBJ2-7; D perhaps matches TRBD1 (5 bases). The CDR3 length is 14 residues. Trimming left V 0 bases short and J 6 bases short, with 15 bases between. The germline CDR1 and CDR2 sequences are SQVTM and ANQGSEA. As DNA, the CDR3 is TGCAGCGTTGAAGATCCTCGCCAGGGCACCGAGCAGTACTTC. Translated, it gives CSVEDPRQGTEQYF.

The chain couples TRBV29-1 to TRBJ1-6; 7 nucleotides match TRBD1. Germline V gene data show CDR1 as SQVTM and CDR2 as ANQGSEA. The CDR3 covers 14 residues. Unmatched junction bases numbered 7, after V lost 6 bases and J lost 5 bases. CDR3 protein: CSVKTGSHNSPLHF. DNA for the CDR3: TGCAGCGTGAAGACAGGGTCGCATAATTCACCCCTCCACTTT.

The chain is built from TRBV27 and TRBJ2-1; D may be TRBD1 (6 bases). The V gene lost 10 bases and the J gene lost 7 bases, with 26 bases spanning the gap. Germline V lookup: CDR1 MNHEY, CDR2 SMNVEV (reference sequence). CDR3 size: 16 residues. CDR3 residues: CAINTSRGHGGNEQFF. The CDR3 DNA follows: TGTGCCATCAACACATCCAGGGGACATGGAGGAAATGAGCAGTTCTTC.

The V and J genes are TRBV7-2 and TRBJ1-3; D gene uncertain. CDR3 size: 13 residues. Trimming cost V 1 base and J 2 bases, with 3 bases left between them. Germline V gene sequence: CDR1 SGHTA, CDR2 FQGNSA. The CDR3 loop reads CASSLVPGNTIYF. Here the CDR3 DNA reads TGTGCCAGCAGCTTAGTGCCTGGAAACACCATATATTTT.

The chain employs TRBV5-5 and TRBJ1-5, with D possibly TRBD1 on 5 matching bases. The germline V and J ends were trimmed by 1 base and 0 bases, with 20 bases remaining between them. This CDR3 is 19 amino acids long. CDR1 and CDR2 (germline): SGHKS, YYEKEE (reference sequence). The CDR3 region has the DNA TGTGCCAGCAGCTTGAATACGACCGGGGCCCGCTATAGCAATCAGCCCCAGCATTTT. Translation: CASSLNTTGARYSNQPQHF.

This sequence joins TRBV10-3 and TRBJ1-2, with D perhaps matching TRBD1 (5 bases). CDR1 is ENHRY, CDR2 SYGVKD, per germline. This CDR3 contains 12 residues. Trimming removed 9 bases from V and 2 bases from J, with 10 bases in between. CDR3 residues: CAMRGLNYGYTF. The CDR3 nucleotides read TGTGCCATGAGGGGTTTAAACTATGGCTACACCTTC.

The rearrangement uses TRBV27 and TRBJ2-5, with a possible D match to TRBD2 (5 bases). Trimming stripped 6 bases from V and 2 bases from J, with 10 bases between. The CDR3 consists of 13 residues. CDR1 is MNHEY and CDR2 is SMNVEV in the germline V gene (reference sequence). This chain's CDR3 is CASRLVLQETQYF. CDR3 coding DNA: TGTGCCAGCAGACTAGTGCTTCAAGAGACCCAGTACTTC.

As to this clone: Other DNA sequences in this specimen translate into the identical CDR3. This chain links TRBV30 with TRBJ2-7; D not certain. Germline V gives CDR1 GTSNPN, CDR2 SVGIG (reference sequence). The V and J ends lost 2 bases and 2 bases respectively, with 4 bases between them. CDR3 length equals 11 residues. In DNA form, the CDR3 reads TGTGCCTGGAGTTCGACCTACGAGCAGTACTTC. Encoded protein: CAWSSTYEQYF.

This clone was seen a handful of times. This chain connects TRBV19 to TRBJ1-5, with 8 bases fitting TRBD1. This CDR3 spans 16 amino acids. The V segment lost 1 base and the J segment 2 bases; nucleotides outside the gene matches: 4. From germline, CDR1 is LNHDA and CDR2 SQIVND (reference sequence). CDR3 DNA sequence: TGTGCCAGTAGTATAGGGACAGGGACTGGCAATCAGCCCCAGCATTTT. Protein: CASSIGTGTGNQPQHF.

In this sample, this clone turned up once. The rearrangement links TRBV7-8 to TRBJ1-1; 11 bases map to TRBD1. There are 17 residues in the CDR3. Germline V gene lookup returns CDR1 SGHVS and CDR2 FQNEAQ. The V and J ends lost 3 bases and 0 bases, in that order; junction bases with no gene match: 6. The CDR3 DNA sequence: TGTGCCAGCAGCTTTGGACAGGGGGCGAGGATGAACACTGAAGCTTTCTTT. Translating it yields CASSFGQGARMNTEAFF.

This sequence joins TRBV5-4 and TRBJ2-2, with 8 bases that match TRBD2. The CDR3 sequence is 17 residues long. Germline assignment: CDR1 SGHNT and CDR2 YYREEE (reference sequence). Trimming took 4 bases from V and 5 from J; bases not matched to a gene: 13. CDR3 loop: CASSPSGGGGRTGELFF. The CDR3 coding sequence is TGTGCCAGCAGCCCCAGCGGTGGCGGGGGGAGGACCGGGGAGCTGTTTTTT. The whole variable domain, filled in from reference TRBV5-4 and TRBJ2-2, reads ETGVTQSPTHLIKTRGQQVTLRCSSQSGHNTVSWYQQALGQGPQFIFQYYREEENGRGNFPPRFSGLQFPNYSSELNVNALELDDSALYLCASSPSGGGGRTGELFFGEGSRLTVL.

The V gene is TRBV28, the J gene TRBJ2-7; TRBD1 aligns across 7 bases. The CDR3 is 16 amino acids. Germline lookup yields CDR1 MDHEN and CDR2 SYDVKM. J lost 6 bases, V lost 6 bases, and 17 bases had no gene match. Here the CDR3 reads CASSPPKMTGHAEQYF. As DNA, the CDR3 is TGTGCCAGCAGCCCCCCAAAAATGACAGGGCACGCCGAGCAGTACTTC. The whole variable domain, filled in from reference TRBV28 and TRBJ2-7, reads DVKVTQSSRYLVKRTGEKVFLECVQDMDHENMFWYRQDPGLGLRLIYFSYDVKMKEKGDIPEGYSVSREKKERFSLILESASTNQTSMYLCASSPPKMTGHAEQYFGPGTRLTVT.

The CDR3 region has the DNA TGTGCCAGCAGCGTAGGGGCACCCCGCACAGATACGCAGTATTTT. It yields the protein CASSVGAPRTDTQYF. The chain is built from TRBV9 and TRBJ2-3; D unclear. The CDR3 loop spans 15 amino acids. Germline loops: CDR1 SGDLS, CDR2 YYNGEE. V lost 0 bases to trimming and J lost 1 base, with 9 bases between them.

The chain joins TRBV27 to TRBJ1-1; a weak D match, TRBD1 (6 bases). The CDR3 extends over 14 amino acids. Trimming cost V 2 bases and J 5 bases, with 12 bases left between them. The V gene's germline CDR1 is MNHEY and CDR2 SMNVEV (reference sequence). The CDR3 loop is CASSLSQGRTEAFF. CDR3 DNA sequence: TGTGCCAGCAGTTTAAGTCAGGGGAGGACTGAAGCTTTCTTT.

V is TRBV18 and J is TRBJ2-4; either TRBD1 or TRBD2 may supply D (5 bases each). The V gene lost 0 bases and the J gene lost 1 base, with 13 bases spanning the gap. The CDR3 runs 17 residues. Germline lookup yields CDR1 KGHSH and CDR2 LQKENI. CDR3 nucleotide sequence: TGTGCCAGCTCACCACCATGGGGGTCCCGTGCCAAAAACATTCAGTACTTC. Its translation is CASSPPWGSRAKNIQYF.

V gene TRBV11-2 combines with J gene TRBJ2-5; 7 bases map to TRBD1. Germline V CDR1 and CDR2: SGHAT, FQNNGV. The CDR3 is made up of 16 amino acids. The ends lost 1 base at V and 3 bases at J; junction bases unmatched: 8. The CDR3 DNA follows: TGTGCCAGCAGCTTAGGAACAGGGGATGGGGAAGAGACCCAGTACTTC. It is translated as CASSLGTGDGEETQYF.

The rearrangement uses TRBV30 and TRBJ1-1, with D tentatively TRBD1 (6 bases). V was cut by 0 bases and J by 5 bases, with 10 bases left in between. Germline V CDR1 and CDR2: GTSNPN, SVGIG (reference sequence). This CDR3 region has 13 residues. CDR3 protein: CAWSVGGRTEAFF. The CDR3 DNA sequence: TGTGCCTGGAGTGTAGGGGGGAGGACTGAAGCTTTCTTT.